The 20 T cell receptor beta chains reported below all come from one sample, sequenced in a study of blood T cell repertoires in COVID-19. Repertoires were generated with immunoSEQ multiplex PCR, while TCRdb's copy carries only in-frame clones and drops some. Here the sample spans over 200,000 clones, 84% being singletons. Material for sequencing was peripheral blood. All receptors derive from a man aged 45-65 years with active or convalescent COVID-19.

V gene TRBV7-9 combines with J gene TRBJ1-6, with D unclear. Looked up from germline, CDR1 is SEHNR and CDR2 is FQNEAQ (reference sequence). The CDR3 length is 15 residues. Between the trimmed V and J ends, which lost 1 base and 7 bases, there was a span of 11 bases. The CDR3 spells CASSLGLGGNSPLHF. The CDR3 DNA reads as TGTGCCAGCAGCTTAGGGCTGGGAGGCAATTCACCCCTCCACTTT. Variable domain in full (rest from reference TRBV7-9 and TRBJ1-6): DTGVSQNPRHKITKRGQNVTFRCDPISEHNRLYWYRQTLGQGPEFLTYFQNEAQLEKSRLLSDRFSAERPKGSFSTLEIQRTEQGDSAMYLCASSLGLGGNSPLHFGNGTRLTVT.

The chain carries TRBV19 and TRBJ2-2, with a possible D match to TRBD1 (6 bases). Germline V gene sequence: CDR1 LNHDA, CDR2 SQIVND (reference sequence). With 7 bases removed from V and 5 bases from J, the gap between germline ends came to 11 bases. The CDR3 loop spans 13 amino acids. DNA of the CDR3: TGTGCCAGTACCATACAGGGAACCGGGGAGCTGTTTTTT. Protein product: CASTIQGTGELFF.

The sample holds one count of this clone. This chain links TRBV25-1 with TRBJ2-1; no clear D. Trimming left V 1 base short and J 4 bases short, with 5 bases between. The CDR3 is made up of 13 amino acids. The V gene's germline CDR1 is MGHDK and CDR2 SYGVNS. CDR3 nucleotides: TGTGCCAGCAGTGAATCGGTTTACAATGAGCAGTTCTTC. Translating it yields CASSESVYNEQFF.

The CDR3 nucleotides read TGCAGCGTTGAGAACCCAGACAGGGGGACTGAAGCTTTCTTT. Translated: CSVENPDRGTEAFF. The chain has TRBV29-1 and TRBJ1-1, with 9 bases fitting TRBD1. The CDR3 sequence is 14 residues long. The junction had 7 bases not matched to a gene; V was cut back by 3 bases and J by 5 bases. CDR1 SQVTM and CDR2 ANQGSEA come from the germline V gene.

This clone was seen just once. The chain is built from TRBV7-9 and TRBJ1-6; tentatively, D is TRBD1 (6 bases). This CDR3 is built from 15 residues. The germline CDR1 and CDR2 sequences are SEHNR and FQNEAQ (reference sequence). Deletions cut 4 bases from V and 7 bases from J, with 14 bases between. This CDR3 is CASSSDGQLNSPLHF. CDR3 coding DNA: TGTGCCAGCAGCTCAGACGGACAGCTGAATTCACCCCTCCACTTT. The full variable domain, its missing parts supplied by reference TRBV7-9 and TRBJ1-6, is DTGVSQNPRHKITKRGQNVTFRCDPISEHNRLYWYRQTLGQGPEFLTYFQNEAQLEKSRLLSDRFSAERPKGSFSTLEIQRTEQGDSAMYLCASSSDGQLNSPLHFGNGTRLTVT.

CDR3 in amino acids: CASSSYFTSTDTQYF. The DNA for the CDR3 is TGTGCCAGCAGCAGTTATTTCACTAGCACAGATACGCAGTATTTT. The J gene is TRBJ2-3, the V gene TRBV5-6; no firm D call. This CDR3 comprises 15 residues. Germline CDR1 SGHDT, CDR2 YYEEEE. V was shortened by 4 bases and J by 0 bases, with 12 bases between the two germline ends.

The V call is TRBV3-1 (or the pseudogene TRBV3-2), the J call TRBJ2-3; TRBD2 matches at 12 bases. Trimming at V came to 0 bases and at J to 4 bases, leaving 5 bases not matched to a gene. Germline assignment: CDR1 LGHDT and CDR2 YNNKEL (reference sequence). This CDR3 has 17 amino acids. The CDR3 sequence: CASSQDLAGGPPDTQYF. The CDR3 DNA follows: TGTGCCAGCAGCCAAGATCTAGCGGGGGGGCCCCCAGATACGCAGTATTTT.

The CDR3 bases are TGTGCTAGTGGTTTGGTGGGACAGGAGAACTATGGCTACACCTTC. This codes for CASGLVGQENYGYTF. The rearrangement joins TRBV12-5 to TRBJ1-2; TRBD1 matches 8 bases. J was trimmed by 2 bases and V by 0 bases; bases with no gene match: 2. This CDR3 comprises 15 residues. The germline V gene has CDR1 LGHNT and CDR2 FRNRAP.

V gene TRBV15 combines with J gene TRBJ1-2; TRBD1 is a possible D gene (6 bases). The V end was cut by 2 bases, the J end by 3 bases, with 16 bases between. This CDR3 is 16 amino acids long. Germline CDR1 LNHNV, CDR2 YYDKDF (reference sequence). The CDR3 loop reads CATSRPNVGGDYGYTF. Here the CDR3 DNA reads TGTGCCACCAGCAGACCTAACGTTGGGGGCGACTATGGCTACACCTTC. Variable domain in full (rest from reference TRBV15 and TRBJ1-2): DAMVIQNPRYQVTQFGKPVTLSCSQTLNHNVMYWYQQKSSQAPKLLFHYYDKDFNNEADTPDNFQSRRPNTSFCFLDIRSPGLGDTAMYLCATSRPNVGGDYGYTFGSGTRLTVV.

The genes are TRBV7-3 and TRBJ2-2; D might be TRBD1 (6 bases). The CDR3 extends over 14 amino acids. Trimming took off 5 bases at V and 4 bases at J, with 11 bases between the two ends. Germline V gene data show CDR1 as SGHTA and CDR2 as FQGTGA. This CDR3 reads CASSPDRLTGELFF. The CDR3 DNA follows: TGTGCCAGCAGCCCGGACAGACTCACCGGGGAGCTGTTTTTT.

In nucleotides, the CDR3 is TGCGCCAGCAGCCAAGGAGATGCCCTTGCGGGGAGCCTAAATTCAGATACGCAGTATTTT. Translating gives CASSQGDALAGSLNSDTQYF. This rearrangement joins TRBV4-1 to TRBJ2-3; the D gene is possibly TRBD2 (6 bases). The germline V gene encodes CDR1 MGHRA and CDR2 YSYEKL. The CDR3 covers 20 residues. Trimming shortened V by 1 base and J by 4 bases, and 27 bases separated the two germline ends.

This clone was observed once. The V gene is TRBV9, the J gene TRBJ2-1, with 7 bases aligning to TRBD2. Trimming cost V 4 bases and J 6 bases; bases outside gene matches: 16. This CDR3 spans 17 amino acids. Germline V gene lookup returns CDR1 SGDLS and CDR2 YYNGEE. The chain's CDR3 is CASSPGASGPLRNEQFF. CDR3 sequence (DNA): TGTGCCAGCAGCCCCGGGGCTAGCGGCCCCCTTCGCAATGAGCAGTTCTTC.

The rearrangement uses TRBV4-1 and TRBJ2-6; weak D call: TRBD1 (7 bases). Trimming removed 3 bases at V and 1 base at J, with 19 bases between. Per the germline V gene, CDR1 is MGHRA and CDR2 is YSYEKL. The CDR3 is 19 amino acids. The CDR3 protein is CASSHGGPGGLSGANVLTF. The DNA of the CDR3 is TGCGCCAGCAGCCACGGAGGGCCAGGGGGACTTTCTGGGGCCAACGTCCTGACTTTC.

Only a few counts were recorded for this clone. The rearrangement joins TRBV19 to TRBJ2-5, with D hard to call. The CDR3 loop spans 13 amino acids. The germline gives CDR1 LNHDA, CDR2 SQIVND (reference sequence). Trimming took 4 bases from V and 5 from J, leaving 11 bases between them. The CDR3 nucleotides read TGTGCCAGTAGTAGCGAGAAGTCGGAGACCCAGTACTTC. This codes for CASSSEKSETQYF.

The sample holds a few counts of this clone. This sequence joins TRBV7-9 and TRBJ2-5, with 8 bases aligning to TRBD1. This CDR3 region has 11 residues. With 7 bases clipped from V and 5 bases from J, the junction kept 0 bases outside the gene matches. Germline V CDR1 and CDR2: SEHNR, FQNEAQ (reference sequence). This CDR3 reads CASNRGETQYF. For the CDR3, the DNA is TGTGCCAGCAACAGGGGGGAGACCCAGTACTTC.

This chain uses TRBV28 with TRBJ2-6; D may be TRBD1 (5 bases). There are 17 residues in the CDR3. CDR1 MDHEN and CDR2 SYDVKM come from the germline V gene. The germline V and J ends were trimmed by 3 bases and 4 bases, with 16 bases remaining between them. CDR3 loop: CASSFGGQLSGANVLTF. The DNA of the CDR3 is TGTGCCAGCAGTTTCGGCGGACAACTATCAGGGGCCAACGTCCTGACTTTC.

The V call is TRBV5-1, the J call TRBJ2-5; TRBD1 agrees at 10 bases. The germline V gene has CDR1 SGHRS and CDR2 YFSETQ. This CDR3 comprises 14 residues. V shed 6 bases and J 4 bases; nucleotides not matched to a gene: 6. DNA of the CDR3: TGCGCCAGCACCAAGACAGGGGGCGGAGAGACCCAGTACTTC. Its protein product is CASTKTGGGETQYF.

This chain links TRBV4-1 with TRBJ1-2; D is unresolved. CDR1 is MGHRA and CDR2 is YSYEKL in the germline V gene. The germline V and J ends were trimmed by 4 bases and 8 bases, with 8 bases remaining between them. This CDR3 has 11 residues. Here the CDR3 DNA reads TGCGCCAGCAGCCGAAATGGCGGCTACACCTTC. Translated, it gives CASSRNGGYTF.

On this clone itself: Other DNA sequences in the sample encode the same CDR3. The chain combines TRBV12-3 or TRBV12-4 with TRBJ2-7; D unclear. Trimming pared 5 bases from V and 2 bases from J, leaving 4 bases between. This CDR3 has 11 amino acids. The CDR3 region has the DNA TGTGCCAGCAGTCTTACCTACGAGCAGTACTTC. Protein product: CASSLTYEQYF.

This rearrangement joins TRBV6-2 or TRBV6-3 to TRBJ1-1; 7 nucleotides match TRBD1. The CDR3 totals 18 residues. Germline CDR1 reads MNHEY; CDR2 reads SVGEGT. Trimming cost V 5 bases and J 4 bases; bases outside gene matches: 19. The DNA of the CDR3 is TGTGCCAGCAGTGGCCCTGACGTTCGTGTCAACAGGGGCACTGAAGCTTTCTTT. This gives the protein CASSGPDVRVNRGTEAFF.